Shown below are 3 T cell receptor beta chains from a single sample sequenced in a study of T-cell reconstitution after alpha-beta-depleted transplantation in children. Preparation of the TCRbeta library was carried out with unique molecular identifiers. One entry per CDR3 protein results from TCRdb running MiXCR on the PCR reads. This table has 200,000 or so distinct CDR3 sequences, approximately 6.8% appearing once. The sequencing here drew on PBMCs, taken before TCRalphabeta/CD19-depleted stem cell transplant. The receptors derive from a girl under three years old with combined immunodeficiency, due to receive a stem cell transplant.

This clonotype has more than one count but fewer than ten. CDR3 sequence reads: CSVTGTLSSYNEQFF. The DNA for the CDR3 is TGCAGCGTAACCGGGACTCTCAGCTCCTACAATGAGCAGTTCTTC. This sequence joins TRBV29-1 and TRBJ2-1; maybe TRBD2 (6 bases). From germline, CDR1 is SQVTM and CDR2 ANQGSEA. The CDR3 extends over 15 amino acids. V lost 6 bases and J lost 0, with 15 bases in between.

This clonotype showed up just a few times. The gene calls are TRBV12-5 and TRBJ1-4; D may be TRBD1 (6 bases). The CDR3 runs 16 residues. V was pared by 3 bases and J by 0 bases, with 11 bases between. Germline-derived CDR1 and CDR2 are LGHNT and FRNRAP. The CDR3 region is CASGFRTDATNEKLFF. CDR3 in DNA: TGTGCTAGTGGTTTTCGGACAGATGCAACTAATGAAAAACTGTTTTTT.

This clonotype was counted many times. The gene calls are TRBV7-3 and TRBJ2-1; unclear D gene. The V end lost 6 bases, the J end lost 2 bases, and 14 bases lay between the germline ends. The CDR3 is 15 amino acids. Germline V lookup: CDR1 SGHTA, CDR2 FQGTGA. CDR3 residues: CASSPLMSPYNEQFF. The CDR3 DNA follows: TGTGCCAGCAGTCCCCTTATGTCCCCCTACAATGAGCAGTTCTTC.